Described below is a single TCR beta chain sequence and its context. The data are from a study of control samples from healthy donors and cancer patients. Libraries were prepared by immunoSEQ multiplex PCR; TCRdb keeps only in-frame clonotypes and omits some of them. The sample contains about 48,000 clones, over 90% of which appear only once. Trimming cost V 1 base and J 1 base, with 10 bases left between them. From germline, CDR1 is SEHNR and CDR2 FQNEAQ (reference sequence). The CDR3 length is 15 residues. Input material: PBMCs. The receptor was isolated from a woman between 45 and 65 years old with head and neck cancer. The chain is built from TRBV7-9 and TRBJ1-1; D not certain. Written as DNA, the CDR3 is TGTGCCAGCAGCTTAGGCGGCAGAGAGAACACTGAAGCTTTCTTT. Its translation: CASSLGGRENTEAFF.